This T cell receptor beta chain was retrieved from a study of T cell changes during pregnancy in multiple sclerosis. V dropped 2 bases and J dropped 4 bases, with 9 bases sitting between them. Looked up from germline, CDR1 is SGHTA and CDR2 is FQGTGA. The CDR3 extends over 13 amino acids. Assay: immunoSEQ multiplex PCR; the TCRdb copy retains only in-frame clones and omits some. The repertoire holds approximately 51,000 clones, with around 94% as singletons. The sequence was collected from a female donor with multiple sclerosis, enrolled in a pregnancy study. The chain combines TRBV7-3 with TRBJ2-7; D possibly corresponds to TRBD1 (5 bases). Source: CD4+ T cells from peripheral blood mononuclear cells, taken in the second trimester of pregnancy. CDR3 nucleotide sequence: TGTGCCAGCAGCTTATTAGACAGTTACGAGCAGTACTTC. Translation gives CASSLLDSYEQYF.